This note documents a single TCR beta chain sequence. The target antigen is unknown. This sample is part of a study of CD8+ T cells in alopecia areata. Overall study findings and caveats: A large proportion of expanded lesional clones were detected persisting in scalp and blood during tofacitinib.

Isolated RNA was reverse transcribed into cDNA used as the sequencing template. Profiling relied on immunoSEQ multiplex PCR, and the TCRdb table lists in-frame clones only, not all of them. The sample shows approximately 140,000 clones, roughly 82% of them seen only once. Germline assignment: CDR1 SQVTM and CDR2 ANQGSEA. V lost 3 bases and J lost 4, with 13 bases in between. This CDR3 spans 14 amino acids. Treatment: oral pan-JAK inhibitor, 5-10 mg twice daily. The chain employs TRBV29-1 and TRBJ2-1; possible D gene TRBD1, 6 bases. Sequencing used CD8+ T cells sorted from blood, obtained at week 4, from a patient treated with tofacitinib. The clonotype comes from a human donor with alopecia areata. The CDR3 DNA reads TGCAGCGTTGACTGGGGGCCGGGTTACAATGAGCAGTTCTTC. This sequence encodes CSVDWGPGYNEQFF.